Listed below are T cell receptor beta chains from one sample, sequenced in a study of control samples from healthy donors and cancer patients. TCRdb's copy holds only in-frame clones and misses some; the assay was immunoSEQ multiplex PCR. The sample holds 150,000 or so clones; 80% to 95% are singletons and the top ten take less than 6%. The source material was blood. All receptors come from a young man in good health. Each CDR3 is given with its conserved first and last residue. D genes are given only for firm matches. Not all rows give a size; the values are once, few, many and, for expanded clones, a class.

clone size | D gene | J gene | V gene | CDR3 protein | CDR3 DNA
. | TRBD1 | TRBJ2-7 | TRBV5-6 | CASSLGTGGDEQYF | TGTGCCAGCAGCTTAGGGACAGGGGGCGACGAGCAGTACTTC
. | . | TRBJ2-7 | TRBV28 | CASSFLSEQYF | TGTGCCAGCAGTTTTCTGTCCGAGCAGTACTTC
. | TRBD1 | TRBJ2-7 | TRBV28 | CASGTGDYEQYF | TGTGCCAGCGGGACAGGGGATTACGAGCAGTACTTC
. | TRBD2 | TRBJ2-2 | TRBV7-3 | CASSSTSVDTGELFF | TGTGCCAGCAGCTCAACTAGCGTCGATACCGGGGAGCTGTTTTTT
. | . | TRBJ1-2 | TRBV6-4 | CASKAVAGLPYGYTF | TGTGCCAGCAAGGCTGTGGCAGGGCTCCCTTATGGCTACACCTTC
few | TRBD2 | TRBJ2-2 | TRBV4-3 | CASSQVRAGRGELFF | TGCGCCAGCAGCCAAGTAAGAGCGGGGCGAGGGGAGCTGTTTTTT
. | . | TRBJ1-5 | TRBV6-5 | CASSYSRDQPQHF | TGTGCCAGCAGTTACAGCCGAGATCAGCCCCAGCATTTT
. | TRBD2 | TRBJ2-5 | TRBV2 | CASRATLAGEWETQYF | TGTGCCAGCAGAGCTACCCTAGCGGGGGAGTGGGAGACCCAGTACTTC
. | . | TRBJ1-1 | TRBV19 | CASSNLGMNTEAFF | TGTGCCAGTAGTAATTTAGGCATGAACACTGAAGCTTTCTTT
. | . | TRBJ2-2 | TRBV7-2 | CASSATGLDTGELFF | TGTGCCAGCAGCGCCACAGGGCTTGACACCGGGGAGCTGTTTTTT
. | . | TRBJ1-2 | TRBV30 | CATRGSWIHYGYTF | TGTGCCACCCGCGGGAGCTGGATTCACTATGGCTACACCTTC
. | TRBD2 | TRBJ2-1 | TRBV10-3 | CAISREADGLAGDNEQFF | TGTGCCATCAGTCGAGAGGCGGATGGACTAGCGGGAGACAATGAGCAGTTCTTC
. | . | TRBJ1-5 | TRBV12-5 | CASGPPLWEEGNQPQHF | TGTGCTAGTGGTCCACCCTTGTGGGAAGAAGGCAATCAGCCCCAGCATTTT
. | . | TRBJ1-1 | TRBV5-8 | CASSLVPFTEAFF | TGTGCCAGCAGCTTGGTACCATTCACTGAAGCTTTCTTT
. | . | TRBJ1-2 | TRBV20-1 | CSARTGHYTF | TGCAGTGCTAGGACAGGCCACTACACCTTC
. | . | TRBJ1-5 | TRBV28 | CASSPIEGAKEPQHF | TGTGCCAGCAGTCCCATTGAGGGTGCAAAGGAGCCCCAGCATTTT
. | . | TRBJ1-5 | TRBV4-3 | CASSQDRGNQPQHF | TGCGCCAGCAGCCAAGATAGAGGGAATCAGCCCCAGCATTTT
. | . | TRBJ1-2 | TRBV27 | CASSLEQRSAYTF | TGTGCCAGCAGTTTAGAACAGAGGTCGGCCTACACCTTC
. | . | TRBJ2-5 | TRBV27 | CASSSIQGRETQYF | TGTGCCAGCAGTTCGATACAGGGACGAGAGACCCAGTACTTC
few | . | TRBJ1-5 | TRBV6-2/TRBV6-3 | CASSFSHFSGSNQPQHF | TGTGCCAGCAGTTTCAGCCATTTCAGTGGTAGCAATCAGCCCCAGCATTTT
once | . | TRBJ1-2 | TRBV3-1/TRBV3-2 | CASSQANSYGYTF | TGTGCCAGCAGCCAAGCAAATAGCTATGGCTACACCTTC
. | . | TRBJ1-2 | TRBV5-1 | CASSLRAASKGYTF | TGCGCCAGCAGCTTGCGGGCAGCCTCTAAGGGCTACACCTTC
. | . | TRBJ2-4 | TRBV18 | CASSPLVQGRAKNIQYF | TGTGCCAGCTCACCACTCGTCCAGGGGCGAGCCAAAAACATTCAGTACTTC
. | TRBD1 | TRBJ1-2 | TRBV9 | CASNKGAHYGYTF | TGTGCCAGCAACAAGGGGGCTCACTATGGCTACACCTTC
once | . | TRBJ1-1 | TRBV27 | CASSLYPGGYTEAFF | TGTGCCAGCAGTTTATACCCGGGAGGTTACACTGAAGCTTTCTTT
. | TRBD1 | TRBJ2-2 | TRBV5-1 | CASSVGTANTGELFF | TGCGCCAGCAGCGTGGGGACAGCGAACACCGGGGAGCTGTTTTTT
once | . | TRBJ2-2 | TRBV7-2 | CASSLDNGPGELFF | TGTGCCAGCAGCTTAGATAACGGACCGGGGGAGCTGTTTTTT
. | . | TRBJ2-7 | TRBV27 | CASSLYWGPTYEQYF | TGTGCCAGCAGTTTATATTGGGGCCCAACCTACGAGCAGTACTTC
. | . | TRBJ1-1 | TRBV19 | CASNEREGAVNTEAFF | TGTGCCAGTAATGAAAGAGAGGGAGCGGTGAACACTGAAGCTTTCTTT
. | . | TRBJ2-2 | TRBV6-5 | CASSYVRVGTGELFF | TGTGCCAGCAGTTACGTCCGGGTAGGGACCGGGGAGCTGTTTTTT
. | . | TRBJ2-7 | TRBV19 | CASSTAGGPSYEQYF | TGTGCCAGTAGTACTGCCGGGGGGCCCTCCTACGAGCAGTACTTC
once | TRBD2 | TRBJ2-3 | TRBV6-2/TRBV6-3 | CASSYGREASFFTDTQYF | TGTGCCAGCAGTTACGGGCGGGAGGCTTCCTTTTTCACAGATACGCAGTATTTT